The TCR beta chain under discussion was sequenced for a study of cytomegalovirus exposure and HLA in healthy donors. At the level of the study: Ancestry clustering placed more than 65% of roughly 400 genotyped donors in the Caucasian-associated cluster. Study-wide findings and caveats: In vitro data verified a few CMV-associated chains as specific for CMV antigens. In a later analysis, HLA-C alleles had the fewest associated TCRs, DRB1 alleles the most. Of the V segments, some could not be distinguished, including TRBV6-2 and TRBV6-3, and were excluded.

With respect to this clone: Its specificity is unknown.

The CDR3 totals 15 residues. Per germline, CDR1 SGHDT and CDR2 YYEEEE. Germline trimming cut 4 bases from V and 1 base from J; bases unmatched to any gene: 7. PCR used 60 Vbeta primers and 13 Jbeta primers. This table comes from immunoSEQ multiplex PCR, and its TCRdb copy is limited to in-frame clones, with some not included. The sample consists of fewer than 150,000 clones, 65% to 85% of them appearing once. This receptor was identified in a man aged 45-65 years in good health and CMV-seronegative. V gene TRBV5-6 combines with J gene TRBJ2-5; 7 positions agree with TRBD1. The sequencing input was PBMCs. The CDR3 region is CASSVPGTVQETQYF. The CDR3 DNA follows: TGTGCCAGCAGCGTGCCGGGGACAGTCCAAGAGACCCAGTACTTC.